This T cell receptor (beta chain) was observed in a study of blood T cells in healthy people across ages. It was with a sample-barcoded 5' primer and a J-beta primer mix that a second PCR of roughly 7 to 12 cycles was run. TCRdb re-called the 5' RACE reads through MiXCR, storing one row per CDR3 protein. Found here are roughly 930,000 distinct CDR3 sequences, approximately 49% of them singletons; the top ten hold 13%. This clonotype was counted a single time. The CDR3 is 12 amino acids. CDR1 is MGHRA and CDR2 is YSYEKL in the germline V gene. V shed 2 bases and J shed 6 bases, with 7 bases lying between them.

The receptor comes from a man under 40 in good health. The sequencing input was blood. This chain connects TRBV4-1 to TRBJ1-2; D not certain. The CDR3 region is CASSQRPNGYTF. DNA of the CDR3: TGCGCCAGCAGCCAACGTCCAAATGGCTACACCTTC.